This T cell receptor (beta chain) was retrieved from a study of T cell repertoires in cytomegalovirus infection. Study context: CMV infection and matching HLA type were both indicated by public TCR beta signatures.

This clonotype came up many times. TCRdb called the reads again in MiXCR, with one record for every CDR3 protein. The table has almost 500,000 distinct CDR3 sequences, 11% seen once. Sequencing was performed on PBMCs. This TCR derives from a human donor in good health (CMV status not recorded). Some clones in this sample may be carry-over from other donors' samples.

In DNA, the CDR3 is TGTGCCAGTAGCCTGGGACTAGCGGGAGCTGGCTACGAGCAGTACTTC. Residues: CASSLGLAGAGYEQYF. This chain joins TRBV7-9 and TRBJ2-7; TRBD2 matches 14 bases. This CDR3 has 16 amino acids. Per the germline V gene, CDR1 is SEHNR and CDR2 is FQNEAQ (reference sequence). V was pared by 9 bases and J by 3 bases, with 10 bases of the junction left unmatched. The whole variable domain, remainder taken from reference TRBV7-9 and TRBJ2-7, is DTGVSQNPRHKITKRGQNVTFRCDPISEHNRLYWYRQTLGQGPEFLTYFQNEAQLEKSRLLSDRFSAERPKGSFSTLEIQRTEQGDSAMYLCASSLGLAGAGYEQYFGPGTRLTVT.